The rows below give T cell receptor beta chains drawn from one sample of a study of control samples from healthy donors and cancer patients. Produced via immunoSEQ multiplex PCR; TCRdb's table is partial and in-frame only. The table includes some 150,000 clones, around 86% detected once. Sequences were obtained from blood. Receptor source: a man aged 30 to 39 in good health. CDR3s include the opening cysteine and the closing phenylalanine or tryptophan. Fields, in order: clone size, V gene, CDR3 length, D gene, J gene, CDR3 protein, CDR3 DNA. The D gene is left open where the match is weak. Clone size is stated in some rows and not others, as once, few, many or a class when expanded.

NA	TRBV5-8	15	NA	TRBJ2-7	CASTSNPATSYEQYF	TGTGCCAGCACCTCTAACCCCGCGACTAGTTACGAGCAGTACTTC
NA	TRBV27	15	NA	TRBJ2-7	CASSLSPDPDHEQYF	TGTGCCAGCAGTTTATCCCCCGATCCCGACCACGAGCAGTACTTC
NA	TRBV5-6	16	TRBD1	TRBJ2-3	CASSLGPGQGSDTQYF	TGTGCCAGCAGCTTGGGACCGGGACAGGGCTCAGATACGCAGTATTTT
NA	TRBV11-3	16	NA	TRBJ1-5	CASSYATRTDNQPQHF	TGTGCCAGCAGCTACGCGACCCGGACAGACAATCAGCCCCAGCATTTT
once	TRBV19	15	NA	TRBJ1-5	CASRNRRNSNQPQHF	TGTGCCAGTAGAAACAGGCGAAATAGCAATCAGCCCCAGCATTTT
NA	TRBV6-5	13	NA	TRBJ2-7	CASSLEPTYEQYF	TGTGCCAGCAGTCTAGAACCAACCTACGAGCAGTACTTC
NA	TRBV6-6	15	TRBD1	TRBJ1-5	CASSSPGQVNQPQHF	TGTGCCAGCAGTTCCCCGGGACAGGTCAATCAGCCCCAGCATTTT
NA	TRBV5-4	17	TRBD2	TRBJ2-3	CASSLVVLAGVADTQYF	TGTGCCAGCAGCTTGGTGGTTTTAGCGGGAGTCGCAGATACGCAGTATTTT
once	TRBV10-3	13	TRBD1	TRBJ2-5	CAIKGQGQETQYF	TGTGCCATCAAAGGACAGGGACAAGAGACCCAGTACTTC
NA	TRBV29-1	12	NA	TRBJ2-7	CSVVGRPDEQYF	TGCAGCGTTGTGGGTCGTCCGGACGAGCAGTACTTC
few	TRBV12-5	11	NA	TRBJ1-3	CASGPGNTIYF	TGTGCTAGTGGCCCGGGGAACACCATATATTTT
NA	TRBV25-1	14	TRBD1	TRBJ2-5	CATEHRDRQETQYF	TGTGCCACCGAGCACCGGGACAGGCAAGAGACCCAGTACTTC
few	TRBV7-8	12	NA	TRBJ2-7	CASSRTSYEQYF	TGTGCCAGCAGCCGGACTTCCTACGAGCAGTACTTC
NA	TRBV27	15	TRBD2	TRBJ2-1	CASGTLAGGYNEQFF	TGTGCCAGCGGGACCCTAGCGGGAGGGTACAATGAGCAGTTCTTC
NA	TRBV7-9	15	NA	TRBJ1-2	CASSSHGRDNYGYTF	TGTGCCAGCAGTTCGCATGGTAGGGATAACTATGGCTACACCTTC
once	TRBV19	15	NA	TRBJ1-6	CASSIGDSYNSPLHF	TGTGCCAGTAGTATAGGCGACAGCTATAATTCACCCCTCCACTTT
NA	TRBV9	16	NA	TRBJ2-2	CASSPAKGSGTGELFF	TGTGCCAGCAGCCCGGCGAAGGGCTCGGGGACCGGGGAGCTGTTTTTT
NA	TRBV5-4	17	NA	TRBJ1-6	CASSPSQGFIPNSPLHF	TGTGCCAGCAGCCCGTCGCAGGGTTTCATCCCTAATTCACCCCTCCACTTT
once	TRBV2	13	TRBD1	TRBJ2-1	CASSGTGQGYFFF	TGTGCCAGCAGTGGAACGGGACAGGGCTATTTTTTCTTC
NA	TRBV7-2	13	NA	TRBJ2-5	CASSLNLGETQYF	TGTGCCAGCAGCTTAAATCTGGGGGAGACCCAGTACTTC
NA	TRBV10-3	16	NA	TRBJ1-1	CAISESIDQMNTEAFF	TGTGCCATCAGTGAGTCTATTGACCAAATGAACACTGAAGCTTTCTTT
NA	TRBV30	16	NA	TRBJ1-2	CAWSVCGRHTNYGYTF	TGTGCCTGGAGTGTCTGTGGGCGCCACACCAACTATGGCTACACCTTC
NA	TRBV7-6	16	TRBD2	TRBJ2-3	CASSNSLADSTDTQYF	TGTGCCAGCAGCAACTCACTAGCGGACAGCACAGATACGCAGTATTTT
NA	TRBV10-2	13	TRBD2	TRBJ2-5	CASTERGRETQYF	TGCGCCAGCACCGAGCGGGGGCGAGAGACCCAGTACTTC
NA	TRBV6-5	13	NA	TRBJ2-5	CASFLAIGETQYF	TGTGCCAGCTTTTTAGCGATAGGAGAGACCCAGTACTTC
NA	TRBV4-3	13	NA	TRBJ2-1	CASSQGAELEQFF	TGCGCCAGCAGCCAAGGAGCGGAGTTGGAGCAGTTCTTC
NA	TRBV24-1	16	NA	TRBJ2-1	CATSDAGRSSYNEQFF	TGTGCCACCAGTGACGCGGGACGGAGCTCCTACAATGAGCAGTTCTTC
NA	TRBV7-2	13	NA	TRBJ2-5	CASSFSERETQYF	TGTGCCAGCAGCTTTTCCGAGAGAGAGACCCAGTACTTC
once	TRBV19	16	TRBD2	TRBJ2-5	CARGRASGTSQETQYF	TGTGCCAGAGGGAGGGCTAGCGGGACCTCACAAGAGACCCAGTACTTC
NA	TRBV2	16	TRBD2	TRBJ2-1	CASRGLAGDHYNEQFF	TGTGCCAGCAGGGGACTAGCGGGAGACCACTACAATGAGCAGTTCTTC
once	TRBV2	18	TRBD2	TRBJ2-3	CASSERSSGGGSEDTQYF	TGTGCCAGCAGTGAAAGGTCTAGCGGGGGGGGCAGCGAAGATACGCAGTATTTT
NA	TRBV7-3	14	NA	TRBJ2-7	CAGPSTTPGGEQYF	TGTGCCGGACCCTCGACGACGCCCGGGGGCGAGCAGTACTTC
NA	TRBV5-4	15	NA	TRBJ2-7	CASSFGGEATYEQYF	TGTGCCAGCAGCTTTGGCGGGGAAGCCACCTACGAGCAGTACTTC
NA	TRBV7-9	16	TRBD2	TRBJ2-3	CASSRGLAGGTDTQYF	TGTGCCAGCAGCCGCGGGCTAGCGGGAGGCACAGATACGCAGTATTTT
NA	TRBV7-7	15	TRBD1	TRBJ2-7	CASSSRQGASYEQYF	TGTGCCAGCAGTTCTCGACAGGGGGCGTCCTACGAGCAGTACTTC
once	TRBV9	11	NA	TRBJ1-3	CASSVENTIYF	TGTGCCAGCAGCGTAGAGAACACCATATATTTT
NA	TRBV5-1	13	NA	TRBJ2-4	CASSAVTENIQYF	TGCGCCAGCAGCGCAGTGACAGAAAACATTCAGTACTTC
once	TRBV11-2	15	NA	TRBJ1-1	CASSLGGTPNTEAFF	TGTGCCAGCAGCTTAGGGGGGACACCGAACACTGAAGCTTTCTTT
NA	TRBV11-3	15	NA	TRBJ2-2	CASSLGQGGIGELFF	TGTGCCAGCAGCTTAGGACAGGGAGGTATCGGGGAGCTGTTTTTT
NA	TRBV9	14	TRBD1	TRBJ2-2	CASSAQGAVGELFF	TGTGCCAGCAGCGCCCAGGGGGCTGTCGGGGAGCTGTTTTTT
NA	TRBV24-1	17	NA	TRBJ2-2	CATSDVRQEPSTGELFF	TGTGCCACCAGTGACGTGAGACAGGAACCCAGCACCGGGGAGCTGTTTTTT
NA	TRBV15	15	TRBD1	TRBJ1-1	CATGQGGIANTEAFF	TGTGCCACGGGACAGGGGGGAATCGCGAACACTGAAGCTTTCTTT
NA	TRBV6-1	15	NA	TRBJ2-7	CASSEASAGLYEQYF	TGTGCCAGCAGTGAAGCGTCGGCAGGATTATACGAGCAGTACTTC
NA	TRBV11-3	15	NA	TRBJ2-1	CASSPREGLANEQFF	TGTGCCAGCAGCCCCCGAGAGGGACTGGCCAATGAGCAGTTCTTC
NA	TRBV6-5	15	NA	TRBJ1-1	CASNDAGRADTEAFF	TGTGCCAGCAACGACGCAGGGCGGGCGGACACTGAAGCTTTCTTT